This paragraph covers one T cell receptor (beta chain) sequence. Sequencing used immunoSEQ multiplex PCR; TCRdb keeps in-frame clones, though not all of them. The sample has roughly 290,000 clones; approximately 83% are singletons. The sample comes from a study of blood T cell repertoires in COVID-19. On the study more broadly: The samples span acute and convalescent COVID-19 from the United States, Italy and Spain. PBMCs, B-cell-depleted T cells, or T cells provided the cDNA or gDNA that made up the material.

Unmatched junction bases numbered 3, after V lost 3 bases and J lost 0 bases. The CDR3 length is 16 residues. The V gene's germline CDR1 is SEHNR and CDR2 FQNEAQ (reference sequence). Residents of about two dozen US areas, aged about 18 to 95 years, made up the participants. The specimen sequenced was PBMCs or T cells enriched from blood (not recorded which). J is TRBJ1-5 and V is TRBV7-9; 9 bases fit TRBD1. This sequence originates from a woman under 40 who had recovered from COVID-19. The CDR3 DNA reads TGTGCCAGCAGCTTGGGACAGGGTTATAGCAATCAGCCCCAGCATTTT. This gives the protein CASSLGQGYSNQPQHF.